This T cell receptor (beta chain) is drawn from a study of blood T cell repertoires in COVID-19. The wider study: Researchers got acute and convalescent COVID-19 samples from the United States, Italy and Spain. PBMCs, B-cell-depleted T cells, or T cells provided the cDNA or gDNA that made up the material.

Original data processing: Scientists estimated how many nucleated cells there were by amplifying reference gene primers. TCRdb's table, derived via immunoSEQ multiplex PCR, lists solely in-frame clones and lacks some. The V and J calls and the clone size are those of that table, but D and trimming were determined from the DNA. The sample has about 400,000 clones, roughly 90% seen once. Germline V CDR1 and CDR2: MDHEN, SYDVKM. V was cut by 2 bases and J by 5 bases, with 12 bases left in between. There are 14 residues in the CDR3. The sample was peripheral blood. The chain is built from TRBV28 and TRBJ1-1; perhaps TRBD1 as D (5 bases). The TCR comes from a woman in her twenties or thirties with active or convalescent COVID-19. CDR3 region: CASSLVGGGTEAFF. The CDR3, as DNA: TGTGCCAGCAGTTTAGTAGGTGGGGGGACTGAAGCTTTCTTT.